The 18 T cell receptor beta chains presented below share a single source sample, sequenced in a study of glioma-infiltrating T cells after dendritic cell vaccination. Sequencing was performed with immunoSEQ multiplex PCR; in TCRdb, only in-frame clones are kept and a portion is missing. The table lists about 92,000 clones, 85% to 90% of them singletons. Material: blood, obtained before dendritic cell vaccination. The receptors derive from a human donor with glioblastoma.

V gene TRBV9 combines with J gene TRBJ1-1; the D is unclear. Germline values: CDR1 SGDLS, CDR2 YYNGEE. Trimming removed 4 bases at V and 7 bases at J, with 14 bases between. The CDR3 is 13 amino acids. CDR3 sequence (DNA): TGTGCCAGCAGCCTAGGACTAGAGGGTGAAGCTTTCTTT. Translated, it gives CASSLGLEGEAFF.

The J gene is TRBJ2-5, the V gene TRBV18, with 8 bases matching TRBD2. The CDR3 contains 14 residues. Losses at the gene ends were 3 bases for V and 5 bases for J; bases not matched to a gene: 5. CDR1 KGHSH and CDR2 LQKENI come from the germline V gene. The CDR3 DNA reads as TGTGCCAGCTCACCGGGACTAGAGGTTGAGACCCAGTACTTC. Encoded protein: CASSPGLEVETQYF.

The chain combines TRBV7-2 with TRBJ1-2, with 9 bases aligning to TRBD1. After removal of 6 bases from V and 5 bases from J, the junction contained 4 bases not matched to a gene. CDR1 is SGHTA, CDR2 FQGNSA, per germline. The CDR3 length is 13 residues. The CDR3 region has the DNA TGTGCCAGCAGGCCCGGGACAGGGTATGGCTACACCTTC. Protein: CASRPGTGYGYTF.

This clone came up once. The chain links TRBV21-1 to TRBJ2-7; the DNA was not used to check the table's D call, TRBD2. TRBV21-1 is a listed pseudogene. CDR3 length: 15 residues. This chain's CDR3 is CASSRPKRLSYEQYF. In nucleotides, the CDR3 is TGTGCCAGCAGCCGACCCAAGCGCCTCTCCTACGAGCAGTACTTC.

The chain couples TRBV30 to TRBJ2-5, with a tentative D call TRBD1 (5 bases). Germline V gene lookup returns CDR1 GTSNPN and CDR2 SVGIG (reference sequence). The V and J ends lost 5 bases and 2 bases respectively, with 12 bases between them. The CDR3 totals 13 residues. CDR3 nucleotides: TGTGCCTGGGGGCCAGGGAATCAAGAGACCCAGTACTTC. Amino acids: CAWGPGNQETQYF.

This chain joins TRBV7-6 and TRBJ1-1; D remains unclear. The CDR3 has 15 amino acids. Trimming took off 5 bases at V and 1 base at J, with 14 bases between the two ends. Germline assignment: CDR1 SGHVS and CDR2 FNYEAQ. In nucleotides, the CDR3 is TGTGCCAGCAGCCCAGTGCCCGGCGGGAACACTGAAGCTTTCTTT. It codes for CASSPVPGGNTEAFF.

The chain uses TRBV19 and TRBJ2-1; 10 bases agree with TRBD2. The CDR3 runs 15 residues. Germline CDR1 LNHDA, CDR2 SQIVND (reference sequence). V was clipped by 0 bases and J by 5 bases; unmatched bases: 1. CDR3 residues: CASSIEGLANNEQFF. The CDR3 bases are TGTGCCAGTAGTATAGAGGGACTAGCGAACAATGAGCAGTTCTTC.

CDR3 nucleotide sequence: TGCAGCGTTGAAGATCTCGGGACACTGAACACTGAAGCTTTCTTT. The encoded protein is CSVEDLGTLNTEAFF. The V call is TRBV29-1, the J call TRBJ1-1, with D maybe TRBD1 (6 bases). In germline, CDR1 is SQVTM, CDR2 ANQGSEA. This CDR3 is 15 amino acids long. V was shortened by 0 bases and J by 0 bases, with 11 bases between the two germline ends.

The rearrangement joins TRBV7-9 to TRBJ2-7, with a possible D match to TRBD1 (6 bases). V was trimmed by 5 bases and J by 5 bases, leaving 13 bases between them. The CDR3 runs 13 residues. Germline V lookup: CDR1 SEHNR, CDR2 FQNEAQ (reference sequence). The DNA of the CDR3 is TGTGCCAGCAGCGCATCTGACAGGAACGAGCAGTACTTC. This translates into CASSASDRNEQYF.

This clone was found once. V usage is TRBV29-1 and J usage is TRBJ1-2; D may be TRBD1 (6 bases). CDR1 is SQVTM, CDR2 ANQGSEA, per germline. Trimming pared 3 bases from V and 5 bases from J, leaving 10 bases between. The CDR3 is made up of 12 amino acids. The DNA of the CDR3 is TGCAGCGTTGACCCGGACAGTTATGGCTACACCTTC. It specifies CSVDPDSYGYTF.

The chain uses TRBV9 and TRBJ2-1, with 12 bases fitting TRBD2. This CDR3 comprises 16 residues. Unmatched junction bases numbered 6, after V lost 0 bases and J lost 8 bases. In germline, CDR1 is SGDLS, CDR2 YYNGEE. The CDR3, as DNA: TGTGCCAGCAGCGTAGCTAGCGGGAGGGGGAACGATGAGCAGTTCTTC. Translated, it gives CASSVASGRGNDEQFF.

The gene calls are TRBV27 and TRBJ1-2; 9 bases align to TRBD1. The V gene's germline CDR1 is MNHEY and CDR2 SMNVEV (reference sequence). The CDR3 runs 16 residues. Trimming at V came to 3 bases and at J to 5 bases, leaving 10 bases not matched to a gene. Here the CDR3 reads CASSFLAGTGYYGYTF. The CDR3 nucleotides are TGTGCCAGCAGTTTCCTCGCCGGGACAGGGTATTATGGCTACACCTTC.

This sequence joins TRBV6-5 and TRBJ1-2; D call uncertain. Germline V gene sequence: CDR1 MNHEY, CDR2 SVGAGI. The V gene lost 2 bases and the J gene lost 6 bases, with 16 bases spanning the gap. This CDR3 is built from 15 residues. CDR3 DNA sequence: TGTGCCAGCAGTTACGCGATCCGGGTCAAAGATGGCTACACCTTC. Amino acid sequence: CASSYAIRVKDGYTF.

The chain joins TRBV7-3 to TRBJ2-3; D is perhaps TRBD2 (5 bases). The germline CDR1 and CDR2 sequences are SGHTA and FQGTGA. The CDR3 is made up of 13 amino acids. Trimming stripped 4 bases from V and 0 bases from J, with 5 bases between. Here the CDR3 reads CASSWTSTDTQYF. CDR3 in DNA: TGTGCCAGCAGCTGGACTAGCACAGATACGCAGTATTTT.

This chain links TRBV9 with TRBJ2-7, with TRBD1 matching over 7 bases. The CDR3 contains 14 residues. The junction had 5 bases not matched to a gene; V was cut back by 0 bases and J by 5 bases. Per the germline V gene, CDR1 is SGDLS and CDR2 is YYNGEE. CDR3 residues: CASSVAGTVDEQYF. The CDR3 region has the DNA TGTGCCAGCAGCGTAGCGGGGACAGTGGACGAGCAGTACTTC.

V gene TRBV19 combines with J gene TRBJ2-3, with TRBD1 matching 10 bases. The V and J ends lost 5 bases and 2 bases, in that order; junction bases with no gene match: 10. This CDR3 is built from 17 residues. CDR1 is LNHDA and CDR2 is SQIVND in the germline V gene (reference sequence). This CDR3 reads CASSVTSGQGPTDTQYF. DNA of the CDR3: TGTGCCAGTAGTGTAACCTCGGGACAGGGGCCCACAGATACGCAGTATTTT.

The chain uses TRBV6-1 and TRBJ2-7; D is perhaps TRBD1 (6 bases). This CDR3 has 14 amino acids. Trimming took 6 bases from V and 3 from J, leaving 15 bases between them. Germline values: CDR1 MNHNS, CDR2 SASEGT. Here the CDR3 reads CASSTTGSNYEQYF. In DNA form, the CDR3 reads TGTGCCAGCAGCACTACAGGGAGCAACTACGAGCAGTACTTC.

The CDR3 loop reads CATSSDRNTEAFF. Here the CDR3 DNA reads TGTGCCACCAGCAGCGACAGGAACACTGAAGCTTTCTTT. The genes are TRBV15 and TRBJ1-1; maybe TRBD1 (5 bases). The V end was cut by 3 bases, the J end by 1 base, with 6 bases between. The CDR3 runs 13 residues. Germline V gives CDR1 LNHNV, CDR2 YYDKDF (reference sequence). The full variable domain, rest sourced from reference TRBV15 and TRBJ1-1, is DAMVIQNPRYQVTQFGKPVTLSCSQTLNHNVMYWYQQKSSQAPKLLFHYYDKDFNNEADTPDNFQSRRPNTSFCFLDIRSPGLGDTAMYLCATSSDRNTEAFFGQGTRLTVV.